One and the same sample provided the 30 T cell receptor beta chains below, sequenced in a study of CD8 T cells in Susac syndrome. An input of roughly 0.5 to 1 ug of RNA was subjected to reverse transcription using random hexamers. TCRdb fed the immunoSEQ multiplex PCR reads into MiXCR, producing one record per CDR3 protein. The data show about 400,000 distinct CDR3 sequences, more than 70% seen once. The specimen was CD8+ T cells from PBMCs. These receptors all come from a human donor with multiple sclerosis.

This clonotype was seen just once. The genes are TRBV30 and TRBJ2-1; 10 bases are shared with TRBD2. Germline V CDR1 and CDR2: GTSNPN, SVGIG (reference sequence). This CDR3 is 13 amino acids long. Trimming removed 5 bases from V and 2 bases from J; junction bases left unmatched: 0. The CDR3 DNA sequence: TGTGCCTGGGGACTAGCGGCCTACAATGAGCAGTTCTTC. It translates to CAWGLAAYNEQFF.

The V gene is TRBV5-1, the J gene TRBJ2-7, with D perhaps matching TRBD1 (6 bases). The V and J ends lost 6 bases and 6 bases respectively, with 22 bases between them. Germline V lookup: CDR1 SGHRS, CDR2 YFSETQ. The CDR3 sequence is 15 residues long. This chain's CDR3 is CASTVGIQGTTEQYF. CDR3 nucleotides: TGCGCCAGCACCGTAGGGATCCAGGGGACAACCGAGCAGTACTTC.

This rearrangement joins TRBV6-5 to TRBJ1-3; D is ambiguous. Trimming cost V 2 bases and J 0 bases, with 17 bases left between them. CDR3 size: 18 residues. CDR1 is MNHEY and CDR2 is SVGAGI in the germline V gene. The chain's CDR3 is CASSYANTAINSGNTIYF. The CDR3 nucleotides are TGTGCCAGCAGTTACGCAAACACTGCAATTAACTCTGGAAACACCATATATTTT.

CDR3 DNA: TGTGCCAGCAGCTTTACGGTCCAAGAGACCCAGTACTTC. Its translation: CASSFTVQETQYF. V gene TRBV7-9 combines with J gene TRBJ2-5; D remains ambiguous. Germline values: CDR1 SEHNR, CDR2 FQNEAQ (reference sequence). The CDR3 contains 13 residues. V was pared by 3 bases and J by 1 base, with 6 bases between. The full variable domain, with the rest looked up from reference TRBV7-9 and TRBJ2-5, is DTGVSQNPRHKITKRGQNVTFRCDPISEHNRLYWYRQTLGQGPEFLTYFQNEAQLEKSRLLSDRFSAERPKGSFSTLEIQRTEQGDSAMYLCASSFTVQETQYFGPGTRLLVL.

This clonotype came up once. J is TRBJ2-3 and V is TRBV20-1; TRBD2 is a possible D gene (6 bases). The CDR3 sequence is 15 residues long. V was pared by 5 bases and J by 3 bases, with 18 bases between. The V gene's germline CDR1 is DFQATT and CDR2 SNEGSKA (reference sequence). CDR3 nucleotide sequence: TGCAGTGCTGGGAGACTAGGTTCAGAGACAGATACGCAGTATTTT. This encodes CSAGRLGSETDTQYF.

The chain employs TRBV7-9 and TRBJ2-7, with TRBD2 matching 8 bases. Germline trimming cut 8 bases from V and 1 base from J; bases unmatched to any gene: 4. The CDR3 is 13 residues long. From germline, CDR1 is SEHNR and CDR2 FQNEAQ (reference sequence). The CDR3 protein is CASARGDSYEQYF. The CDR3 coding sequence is TGTGCCAGCGCGCGGGGGGATTCCTACGAGCAGTACTTC.

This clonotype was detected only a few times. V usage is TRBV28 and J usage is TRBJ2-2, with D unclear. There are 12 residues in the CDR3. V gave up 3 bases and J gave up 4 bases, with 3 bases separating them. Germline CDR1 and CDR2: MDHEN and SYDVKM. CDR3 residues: CASSFFTGELFF. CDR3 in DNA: TGTGCCAGCAGTTTTTTCACCGGGGAGCTGTTTTTT.

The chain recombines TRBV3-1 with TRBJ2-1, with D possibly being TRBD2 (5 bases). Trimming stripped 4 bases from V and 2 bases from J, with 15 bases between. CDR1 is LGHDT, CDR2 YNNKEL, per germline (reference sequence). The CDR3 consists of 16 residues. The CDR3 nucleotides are TGTGCCAGCAGCCCGTACGGCCTCGGGGCCTACAATGAGCAGTTCTTC. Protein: CASSPYGLGAYNEQFF.

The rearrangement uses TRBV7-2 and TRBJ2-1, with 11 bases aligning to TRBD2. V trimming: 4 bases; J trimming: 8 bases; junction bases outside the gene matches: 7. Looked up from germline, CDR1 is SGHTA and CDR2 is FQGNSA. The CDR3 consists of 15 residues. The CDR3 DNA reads TGTGCCAGCAGCTCATTAGCGGGAGGGTTGGATGAGCAGTTCTTC. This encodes CASSSLAGGLDEQFF.

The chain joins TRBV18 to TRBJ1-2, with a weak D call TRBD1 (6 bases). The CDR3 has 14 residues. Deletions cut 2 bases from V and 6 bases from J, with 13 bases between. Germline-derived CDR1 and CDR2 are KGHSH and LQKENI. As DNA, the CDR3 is TGTGCCAGCTCACCAGGGACACCGTTCAATGGCTACACCTTC. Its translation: CASSPGTPFNGYTF.

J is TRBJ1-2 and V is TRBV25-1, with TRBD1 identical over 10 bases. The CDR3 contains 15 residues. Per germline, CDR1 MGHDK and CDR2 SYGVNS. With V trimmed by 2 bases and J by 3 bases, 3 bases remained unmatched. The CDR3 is CASSEGQGEDYGYTF. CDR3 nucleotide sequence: TGTGCCAGCAGTGAAGGACAGGGGGAGGACTATGGCTACACCTTC.

The CDR3 sequence is CASSYNDYEQYF. Written as DNA, the CDR3 is TGTGCCAGCAGCTATAACGACTACGAGCAGTACTTC. The V gene is TRBV7-6, the J gene TRBJ2-7; unclear D gene. The ends were cut back, 4 bases at V and 3 bases at J, with 7 bases in the middle. The CDR3 is 12 amino acids. From germline, CDR1 is SGHVS and CDR2 FNYEAQ.

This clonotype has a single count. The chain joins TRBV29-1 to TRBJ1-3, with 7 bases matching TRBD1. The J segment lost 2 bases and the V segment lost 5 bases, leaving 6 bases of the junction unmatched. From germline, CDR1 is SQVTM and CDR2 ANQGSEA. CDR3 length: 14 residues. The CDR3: CSVYLTGAGNTIYF. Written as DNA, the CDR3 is TGCAGCGTTTACCTTACAGGGGCTGGAAACACCATATATTTT.

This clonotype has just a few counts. CDR3 sequence reads: CSARDLQGYEQYF. The DNA of the CDR3 is TGCAGTGCTAGAGATTTACAGGGGTACGAGCAGTACTTC. This chain joins TRBV20-1 and TRBJ2-7, with 7 bases matching TRBD1. The J segment lost 4 bases and the V segment lost 0 bases, leaving 3 bases of the junction unmatched. The CDR3 length is 13 residues. Germline CDR1 reads DFQATT; CDR2 reads SNEGSKA (reference sequence).

The CDR3 nucleotides read TGTGCCAGCAGTTTGTCAAGCGGGAGGACTTCCGAGCAGTACTTC. It encodes CASSLSSGRTSEQYF. The chain employs TRBV27 and TRBJ2-7; TRBD2 matches at 9 bases. Germline values: CDR1 MNHEY, CDR2 SMNVEV (reference sequence). V lost 3 bases and J lost 6; bases outside the gene matches: 9. There are 15 residues in the CDR3.

The CDR3 nucleotides are TGTGCCAGCAGCTCTTTTAATTTACTAGCGGGGCCCCCATATACGCAGTATTTT. Translation gives CASSSFNLLAGPPYTQYF. This rearrangement joins TRBV11-2 to TRBJ2-3, with 10 bases matching TRBD2. CDR1 is SGHAT, CDR2 FQNNGV, per germline. Losses at the gene ends were 4 bases for V and 7 bases for J; bases not matched to a gene: 17. The length of the CDR3 is 18 residues.

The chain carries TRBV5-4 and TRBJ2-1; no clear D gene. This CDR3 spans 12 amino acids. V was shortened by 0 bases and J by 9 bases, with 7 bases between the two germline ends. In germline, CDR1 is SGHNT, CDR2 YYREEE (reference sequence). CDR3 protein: CASSLGVTEQFF. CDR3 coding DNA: TGTGCCAGCAGCTTGGGAGTGACTGAGCAGTTCTTC.

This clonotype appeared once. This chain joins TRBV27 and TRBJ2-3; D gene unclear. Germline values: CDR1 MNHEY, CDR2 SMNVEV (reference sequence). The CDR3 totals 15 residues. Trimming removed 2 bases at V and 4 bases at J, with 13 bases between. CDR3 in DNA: TGTGCCAGCAGTTTACCAGAGCCGGGCGCAGATACGCAGTATTTT. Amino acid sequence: CASSLPEPGADTQYF.

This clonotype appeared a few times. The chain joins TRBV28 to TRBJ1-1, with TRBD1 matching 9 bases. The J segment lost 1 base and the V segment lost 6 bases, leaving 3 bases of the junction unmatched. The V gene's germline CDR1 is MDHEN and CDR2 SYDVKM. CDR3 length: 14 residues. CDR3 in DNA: TGTGCCAGCAGAACAGGGGGCCCGAACACTGAAGCTTTCTTT. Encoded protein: CASRTGGPNTEAFF.

CDR3 protein: CASRTLGSTEQFF. The CDR3 DNA sequence: TGTGCCAGCAGGACTCTAGGTTCGACTGAGCAGTTCTTC. The rearrangement joins TRBV27 to TRBJ2-1; no reliable D call. The CDR3 consists of 13 residues. CDR1 and CDR2 from the germline V gene are MNHEY and SMNVEV (reference sequence). Trimming removed 6 bases from V and 9 bases from J, with 15 bases in between.

The CDR3 DNA is TGTGCCACCAGCAGAGGAGTTTTCACTGAAGCTTTCTTT. Its translation: CATSRGVFTEAFF. The chain employs TRBV15 and TRBJ1-1, with unresolved D. Trimming left V 1 base short and J 4 bases short, with 7 bases between. Per germline, CDR1 LNHNV and CDR2 YYDKDF (reference sequence). The CDR3 consists of 13 residues.

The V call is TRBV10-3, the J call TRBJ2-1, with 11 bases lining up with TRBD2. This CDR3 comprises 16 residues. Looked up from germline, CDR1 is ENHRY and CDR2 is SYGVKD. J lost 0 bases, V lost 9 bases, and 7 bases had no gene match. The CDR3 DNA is TGTGCCATGGGGGGGACTAGCGGCCGCTCCTACAATGAGCAGTTCTTC. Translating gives CAMGGTSGRSYNEQFF.

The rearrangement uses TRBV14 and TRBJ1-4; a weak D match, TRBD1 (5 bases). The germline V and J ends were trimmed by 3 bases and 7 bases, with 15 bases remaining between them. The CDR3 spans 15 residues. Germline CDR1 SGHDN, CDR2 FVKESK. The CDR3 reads CASSQYVGGTEKLFF. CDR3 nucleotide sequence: TGTGCCAGCAGCCAGTATGTTGGGGGTACTGAAAAACTGTTTTTT.

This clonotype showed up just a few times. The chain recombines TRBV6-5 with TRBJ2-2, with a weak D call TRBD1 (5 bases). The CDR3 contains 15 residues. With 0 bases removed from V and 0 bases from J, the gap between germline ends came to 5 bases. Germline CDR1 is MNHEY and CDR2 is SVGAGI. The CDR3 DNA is TGTGCCAGCAGTTACTCGACAGCGAACACCGGGGAGCTGTTTTTT. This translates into CASSYSTANTGELFF.

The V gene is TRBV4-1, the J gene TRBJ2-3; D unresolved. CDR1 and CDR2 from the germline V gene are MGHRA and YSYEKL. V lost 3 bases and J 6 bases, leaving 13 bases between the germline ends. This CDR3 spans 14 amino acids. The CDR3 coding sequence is TGCGCCAGCAGCCAGCTGAAGGTCGAGGATACGCAGTATTTT. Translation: CASSQLKVEDTQYF.

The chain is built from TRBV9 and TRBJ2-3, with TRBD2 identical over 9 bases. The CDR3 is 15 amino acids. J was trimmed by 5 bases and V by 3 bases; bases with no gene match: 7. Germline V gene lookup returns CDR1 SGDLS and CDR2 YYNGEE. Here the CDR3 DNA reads TGTGCCAGCAGCGACCTTAGCGGGAGTGTAGATACGCAGTATTTT. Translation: CASSDLSGSVDTQYF.

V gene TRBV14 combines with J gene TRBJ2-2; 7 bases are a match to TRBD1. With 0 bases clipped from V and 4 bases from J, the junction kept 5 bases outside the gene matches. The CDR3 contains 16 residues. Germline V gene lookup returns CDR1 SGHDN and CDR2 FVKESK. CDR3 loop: CASSQETGYGTGELFF. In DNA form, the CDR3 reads TGTGCCAGCAGCCAAGAGACAGGGTATGGCACCGGGGAGCTGTTTTTT.

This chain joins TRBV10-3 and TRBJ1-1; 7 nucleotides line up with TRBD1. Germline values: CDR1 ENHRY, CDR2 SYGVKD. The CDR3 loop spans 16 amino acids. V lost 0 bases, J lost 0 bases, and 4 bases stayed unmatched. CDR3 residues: CAISESGQVLNTEAFF. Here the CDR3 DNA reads TGTGCCATCAGTGAGTCTGGACAGGTTTTGAACACTGAAGCTTTCTTT.

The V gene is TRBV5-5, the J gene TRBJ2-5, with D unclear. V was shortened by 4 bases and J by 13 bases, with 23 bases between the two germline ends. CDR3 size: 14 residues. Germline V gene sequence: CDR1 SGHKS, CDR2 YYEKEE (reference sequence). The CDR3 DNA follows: TGTGCCAGCAGCGAGCCAGGACCCCCCTCGACCGGGTACTTC. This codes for CASSEPGPPSTGYF. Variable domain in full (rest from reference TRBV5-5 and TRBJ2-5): DAGVTQSPTHLIKTRGQQVTLRCSPISGHKSVSWYQQVLGQGPQFIFQYYEKEERGRGNFPDRFSARQFPNYSSELNVNALLLGDSALYLCASSEPGPPSTGYFGPGTRLLVL.

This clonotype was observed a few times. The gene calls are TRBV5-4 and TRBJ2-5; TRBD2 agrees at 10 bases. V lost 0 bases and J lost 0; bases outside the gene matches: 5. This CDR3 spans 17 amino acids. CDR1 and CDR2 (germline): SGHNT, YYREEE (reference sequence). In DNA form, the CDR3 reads TGTGCCAGCAGCTTGGATACGGGACTAGCGAACCAAGAGACCCAGTACTTC. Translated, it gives CASSLDTGLANQETQYF.